One sample yielded the 12 T cell receptor beta chains listed below, sequenced in a study of Ad26.COV2.S vaccination and SARS-CoV-2 variants. As to treatment: some 20 received Ad26.COV2.S at low or high dose, single or two shots; 5 received placebo; per-sample allocation not given. Each sample was drawn 63 days after the first injection (of vaccine or placebo). Sequencing was performed with immunoSEQ multiplex PCR; in TCRdb, only in-frame clones are kept and a portion is missing. The sample lists about 440,000 clones; about 92% were seen once. Sequencing used peripheral blood, obtained in a trial of Ad26.COV2.S vaccine versus placebo. All receptors come from a person between 18 and 60 years old who received the Ad26.COV2.S COVID-19 vaccine or a placebo.

The chain is built from TRBV2 and TRBJ1-4; D call uncertain. The CDR3 totals 14 residues. Trimming took off 6 bases at V and 3 bases at J, with 11 bases between the two ends. CDR1 is SNHLY, CDR2 FYNNEI, per germline. In nucleotides, the CDR3 is TGTGCCAGCAGCGTCGACACCTCTAATGAAAAACTGTTTTTT. Its translation is CASSVDTSNEKLFF.

V and J are TRBV14 and TRBJ2-7; D call uncertain. This CDR3 is 12 amino acids long. V was trimmed by 5 bases and J by 4 bases, leaving 9 bases between them. The germline CDR1 and CDR2 sequences are SGHDN and FVKESK. The chain's CDR3 is CASSESGYEQYF. The DNA for the CDR3 is TGTGCCAGCAGCGAATCCGGTTACGAGCAGTACTTC.

The CDR3 reads CASSLGRNGFNEQFF. In DNA form, the CDR3 reads TGTGCCAGCAGCTTAGGTAGAAACGGATTCAATGAGCAGTTCTTC. The genes are TRBV13 and TRBJ2-1; the D is unclear. CDR3 length equals 15 residues. Germline-derived CDR1 and CDR2 are PRHDT and FYEKMQ (reference sequence). With 0 bases removed from V and 6 bases from J, the gap between germline ends came to 12 bases.

The chain couples TRBV7-8 to TRBJ2-2; TRBD1 aligns across 9 bases. The CDR3 extends over 16 amino acids. Germline V gene data show CDR1 as SGHVS and CDR2 as FQNEAQ. After removal of 5 bases from V and 3 bases from J, the junction contained 7 bases not matched to a gene. DNA of the CDR3: TGTGCCAGCAGCCTACGGACAGGGGACCACACCGGGGAGCTGTTTTTT. The encoded protein is CASSLRTGDHTGELFF. Full variable domain (missing parts from reference TRBV7-8 and TRBJ2-2): GAGVSQSPRYKVAKRGQDVALRCDPISGHVSLFWYQQALGQGPEFLTYFQNEAQLDKSGLPSDRFFAERPEGSVSTLKIQRTQQEDSAVYLCASSLRTGDHTGELFFGEGSRLTVL.

This rearrangement joins TRBV18 to TRBJ2-3; perhaps TRBD2 as D (6 bases). V dropped 0 bases and J dropped 1 base, with 14 bases sitting between them. The germline V gene encodes CDR1 KGHSH and CDR2 LQKENI. This CDR3 is built from 17 residues. The CDR3 is CASSPPVLARRTDTQYF. CDR3 in DNA: TGTGCCAGCTCACCACCAGTGCTAGCGCGCCGCACAGATACGCAGTATTTT.

V usage is TRBV19 and J usage is TRBJ2-1; 9 positions agree with TRBD2. CDR1 is LNHDA, CDR2 SQIVND, per germline (reference sequence). The CDR3 contains 14 residues. V shed 5 bases, J shed 8 bases, and the junction held 7 bases outside the gene matches. In DNA, the CDR3 is TGTGCCAGTAGTCAAAAACTAGCGGGCCATGAGCAGTTCTTC. Protein: CASSQKLAGHEQFF.

The rearrangement links TRBV2 to TRBJ2-3, with 10 positions matching TRBD2. CDR1 SNHLY and CDR2 FYNNEI come from the germline V gene. The CDR3 loop spans 15 amino acids. Losses at the gene ends were 6 bases for V and 2 bases for J; bases not matched to a gene: 5. The CDR3 sequence is CASRILAGDTDTQYF. Written as DNA, the CDR3 is TGTGCCAGCAGAATTCTAGCGGGAGACACAGATACGCAGTATTTT.

About this clone: This sample also contains other DNA sequences that code for the same CDR3. This rearrangement joins TRBV6-1 to TRBJ2-5; D not resolved. This CDR3 spans 11 amino acids. Per germline, CDR1 MNHNS and CDR2 SASEGT. The V end was cut by 1 base, the J end by 5 bases, with 2 bases between. For the CDR3, the DNA is TGTGCCAGCAGTGAAGGGGAGACCCAGTACTTC. It codes for CASSEGETQYF.

The chain links TRBV28 to TRBJ2-7, with 7 bases that match TRBD1. Germline V gives CDR1 MDHEN, CDR2 SYDVKM. This CDR3 has 15 residues. After removal of 5 bases from V and 2 bases from J, the junction contained 9 bases not matched to a gene. The DNA for the CDR3 is TGTGCCAGCAGTCCTCTGGGGACAGTACCCTACGAGCAGTACTTC. Amino acids: CASSPLGTVPYEQYF.

The chain joins TRBV6-5 to TRBJ2-2; 8 nucleotides align to TRBD2. The CDR3 has 15 amino acids. J gave up 6 bases and V 6 bases, and 9 bases lay outside the gene matches. Germline V lookup: CDR1 MNHEY, CDR2 SVGAGI. The CDR3 protein is CASSQTSVFPGELFF. The CDR3 region has the DNA TGTGCCAGCAGCCAGACTAGCGTTTTCCCCGGGGAGCTGTTTTTT.

On this clone itself: A clone one base away is much larger, so this may be a read error. This chain joins TRBV27 and TRBJ1-1; D uncertain. V was trimmed by 3 bases and J by 1 base, leaving 6 bases between them. The CDR3 spans 13 residues. Germline V gene sequence: CDR1 MNHEY, CDR2 SMNVEV (reference sequence). CDR3 bases: TGTGCCAGCAGTTTGGGGAGGAACACTGAAGCTTTCTTT. Its translation is CASSLGRNTEAFF.

The chain carries TRBV5-6 and TRBJ2-5, with 8 bases identical to TRBD1. In germline, CDR1 is SGHDT, CDR2 YYEEEE. Germline trimming cut 1 base from V and 5 bases from J; bases unmatched to any gene: 7. The CDR3 contains 15 residues. CDR3 sequence reads: CASSLSPGGRETQYF. As DNA, the CDR3 is TGTGCCAGCAGCTTGAGCCCAGGGGGCCGGGAGACCCAGTACTTC.